The 5 T cell receptor beta chains below were found in one sample sequenced in a study of CD8+ T cells in alopecia areata. Sequencing relied on a cDNA template that was reverse transcribed from extracted RNA. Method: immunoSEQ multiplex PCR; TCRdb's copy keeps in-frame clones and lacks some. Of more than 200,000 clones in the sample, approximately 65% were seen once. Treatment of the sample: oral pan-JAK inhibitor, 5-10 mg twice daily. The sample in question was CD4+ T cells sorted from blood, obtained between weeks 43 and 45, from a patient treated with tofacitinib. The receptors here all came from a human donor with alopecia areata.

The chain carries TRBV18 and TRBJ2-1; no clear D gene. Germline CDR1 reads KGHSH; CDR2 reads LQKENI. The length of the CDR3 is 13 residues. V shed 3 bases and J shed 2 bases, with 5 bases lying between them. CDR3 amino acids: CASSPSTYNEQFF. As DNA, the CDR3 is TGTGCCAGCTCACCCAGCACCTACAATGAGCAGTTCTTC. Filled out from reference TRBV18 and TRBJ2-1, the complete variable domain reads NAGVMQNPRHLVRRRGQEARLRCSPMKGHSHVYWYRQLPEEGLKFMVYLQKENIIDESGMPKERFSAEFPKEGPSILRIQQVVRGDSAAYFCASSPSTYNEQFFGPGTRLTVL.

The V and J genes are TRBV4-3 and TRBJ2-4; D is unresolved. Germline CDR1 reads LGHNA; CDR2 reads YSLEER. With 3 bases removed from V and 2 bases from J, the gap between germline ends came to 14 bases. The length of the CDR3 is 16 residues. CDR3 amino acids: CASSHSVKVPKNIQYF. CDR3 nucleotides: TGCGCCAGCAGCCACTCCGTCAAGGTTCCCAAAAACATTCAGTACTTC.

The chain couples TRBV11-2 to TRBJ2-1; maybe TRBD1 (5 bases). Trimming took 5 bases from V and 7 from J, leaving 12 bases between them. From germline, CDR1 is SGHAT and CDR2 FQNNGV. CDR3 length: 13 residues. The CDR3 loop reads CASSPQQGNEQFF. The CDR3 DNA follows: TGTGCCAGCAGCCCTCAGCAGGGAAATGAGCAGTTCTTC.

V and J are TRBV4-3 and TRBJ1-1; tentative D call: TRBD1 (6 bases). From germline, CDR1 is LGHNA and CDR2 YSLEER. The CDR3 loop spans 17 amino acids. Trimming pared 1 base from V and 5 bases from J, leaving 20 bases between. CDR3 loop: CASSQAFPGPQGTEAFF. The CDR3 coding sequence is TGCGCCAGCAGCCAAGCATTTCCGGGACCCCAGGGGACTGAAGCTTTCTTT.

The chain joins TRBV25-1 to TRBJ1-5; D possibly corresponds to TRBD1 (6 bases). The CDR3 contains 14 residues. From germline, CDR1 is MGHDK and CDR2 SYGVNS. The ends were cut back, 2 bases at V and 2 bases at J, with 7 bases in the middle. This chain's CDR3 is CASSEGGGNQPQHF. The DNA of the CDR3 is TGTGCCAGCAGTGAAGGGGGCGGCAATCAGCCCCAGCATTTT.